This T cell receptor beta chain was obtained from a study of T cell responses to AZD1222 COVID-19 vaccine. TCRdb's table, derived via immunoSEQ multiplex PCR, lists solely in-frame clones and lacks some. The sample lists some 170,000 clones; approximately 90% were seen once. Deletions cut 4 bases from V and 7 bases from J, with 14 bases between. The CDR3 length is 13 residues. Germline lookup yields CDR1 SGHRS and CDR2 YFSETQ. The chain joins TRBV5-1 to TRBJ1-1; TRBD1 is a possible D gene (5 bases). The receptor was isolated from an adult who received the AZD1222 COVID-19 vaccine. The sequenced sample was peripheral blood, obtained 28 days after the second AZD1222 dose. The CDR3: CASSLGTGIEAFF. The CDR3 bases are TGCGCCAGCAGCCTGGGGACGGGAATTGAAGCTTTCTTT.